This T cell receptor (beta chain) was found in a study of blood T cell repertoires in COVID-19. About the research overall: Donors in the United States, Italy and Spain gave samples during acute or convalescent COVID-19.

A remark on this clone: An end of the junction differs from the germline gene, which may be a read error.

The length of the CDR3 is 15 residues. Germline V gene sequence: CDR1 SSHAT, CDR2 FNYEAQ (reference sequence). Per the original methods: Estimates of nucleated cell counts were drawn from the amplification of reference gene primers. Using immunoSEQ multiplex PCR, the repertoire was profiled, and TCRdb retains in-frame clones only, with some absent. That table gives V, J and clone size, and the DNA gave D and trimming. Seen here are 75,000 to 100,000 clones, approximately 87% observed once, and the top ten hold 15%. V and J are TRBV7-7 and TRBJ2-7, with 7 bases identical to TRBD1. The sample comprised peripheral blood. The sequence came from a human donor in a cohort sampled during active COVID-19. The CDR3 region is CASSPGHTGAYEQYF. In DNA form, the CDR3 reads TGTGCTAGCAGCCCAGGGCACACAGGGGCGTACGAGCAGTACTTC.